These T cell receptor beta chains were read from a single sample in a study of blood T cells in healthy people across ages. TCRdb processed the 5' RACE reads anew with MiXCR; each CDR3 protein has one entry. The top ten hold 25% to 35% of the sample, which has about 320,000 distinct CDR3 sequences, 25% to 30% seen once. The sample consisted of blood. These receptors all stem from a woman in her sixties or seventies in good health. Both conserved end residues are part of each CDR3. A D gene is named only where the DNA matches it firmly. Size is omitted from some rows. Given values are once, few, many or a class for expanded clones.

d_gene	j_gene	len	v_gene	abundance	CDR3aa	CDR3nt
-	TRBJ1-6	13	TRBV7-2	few	CASKMEGFTPLHF	TGTGCCAGCAAAATGGAGGGATTTACACCCCTCCACTTT
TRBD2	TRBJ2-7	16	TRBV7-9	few	CASSHEPTSGRDEQYF	TGTGCCAGCAGCCATGAGCCGACTAGCGGGAGGGACGAGCAGTACTTC
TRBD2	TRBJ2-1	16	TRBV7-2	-	CASSLGAGESYNEQFF	TGTGCCAGCAGCTTAGGGGCGGGAGAGTCTTACAATGAGCAGTTCTTC
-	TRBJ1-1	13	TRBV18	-	CASSPGRSGEAFF	TGTGCCAGCTCACCAGGGCGGTCCGGTGAAGCTTTCTTT
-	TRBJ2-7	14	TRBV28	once	CASRINQGSHEQYF	TGTGCCAGCAGGATTAATCAGGGGTCACACGAGCAGTACTTC
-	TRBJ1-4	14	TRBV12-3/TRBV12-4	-	CASSSSRVGEKLFF	TGTGCCAGCAGTTCCTCCAGGGTGGGAGAAAAACTGTTTTTT
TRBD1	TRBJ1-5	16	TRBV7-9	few	CASSKGGGGKSQPQHF	TGTGCCAGCAGCAAAGGGGGAGGGGGCAAGTCTCAGCCCCAGCATTTT
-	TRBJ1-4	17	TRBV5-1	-	CASSLAGESYRNEKLFF	TGCGCCAGCAGCTTGGCCGGGGAAAGTTACCGAAATGAAAAACTGTTTTTT
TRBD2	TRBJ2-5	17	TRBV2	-	CASSVLAGGAFQETQYF	TGTGCCAGCAGTGTTCTAGCGGGAGGAGCTTTCCAAGAGACCCAGTACTTC
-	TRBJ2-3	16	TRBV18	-	CASSPNFVSCTDTQYF	TGTGCCAGCTCACCAAACTTCGTAAGCTGCACAGATACGCAGTATTTT
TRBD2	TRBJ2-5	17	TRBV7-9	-	CASSSGLVIREEETQYF	TGTGCCAGCAGCTCGGGACTAGTAATTCGAGAGGAAGAGACCCAGTACTTC
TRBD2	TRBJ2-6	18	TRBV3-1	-	CASSPGTGGRAGANVLTF	TGTGCCAGCAGCCCTGGGACTGGCGGGAGAGCCGGGGCCAACGTCCTGACTTTC
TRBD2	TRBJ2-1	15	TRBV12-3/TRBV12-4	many	CASSPGLAGNNEQFF	TGTGCCAGCAGTCCGGGACTAGCGGGTAACAATGAGCAGTTCTTC
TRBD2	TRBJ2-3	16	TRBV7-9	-	CASSLASSGYTDTQYF	TGTGCCAGCAGCTTAGCGTCTAGCGGGTACACAGATACGCAGTATTTT
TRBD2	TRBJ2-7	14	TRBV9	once	CASSAGLADYEQYF	TGTGCCAGCAGCGCGGGACTAGCGGACTACGAGCAGTACTTC
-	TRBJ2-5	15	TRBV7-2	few	CASSPRRGTQETQYF	TGTGCCAGCAGCCCTCGTAGGGGGACACAAGAGACCCAGTACTTC
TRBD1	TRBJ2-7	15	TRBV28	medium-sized	CASSSQGIRPYEQYF	TGTGCCAGCAGTTCACAGGGGATCCGCCCCTACGAGCAGTACTTC
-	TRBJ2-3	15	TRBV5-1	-	CASSLQGEETDTQYF	TGCGCCAGCAGCCTACAGGGAGAAGAAACAGATACGCAGTATTTT
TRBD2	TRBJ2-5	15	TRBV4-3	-	CASSQDAAGDETQYF	TGCGCCAGCAGCCAAGATGCGGCGGGAGACGAAACCCAGTACTTC
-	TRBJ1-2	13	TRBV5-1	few	CASSLEGGNGYTF	TGCGCCAGCAGCTTGGAGGGCGGCAATGGCTACACCTTC
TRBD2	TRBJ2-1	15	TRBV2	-	CASRREGGSIDEQFF	TGTGCCAGCAGGCGGGAGGGCGGAAGTATTGATGAGCAGTTCTTC
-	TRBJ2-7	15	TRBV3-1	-	CASSPTPRQTYEQYF	TGTGCCAGCAGCCCGACCCCACGCCAGACCTACGAGCAGTACTTC
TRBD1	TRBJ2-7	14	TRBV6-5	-	CASSLDRDSYEQYF	TGTGCCAGCAGTTTAGACAGGGATTCCTACGAGCAGTACTTC
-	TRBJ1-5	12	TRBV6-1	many	CASSQDNQPQHF	TGTGCCAGCTCGCAGGACAATCAGCCCCAGCATTTT
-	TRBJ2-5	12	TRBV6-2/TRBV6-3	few	CASSPQVSGKFF	TGTGCCAGCAGCCCACAGGTTAGCGGCAAGTTCTTC
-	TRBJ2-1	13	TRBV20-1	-	CSAPGTLYNEQFF	TGCAGTGCCCCGGGCACTTTATACAATGAGCAGTTCTTC
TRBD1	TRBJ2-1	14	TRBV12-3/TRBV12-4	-	CADRAARTRGEQFF	TGTGCCGACAGGGCCGCTCGGACCCGGGGTGAGCAGTTCTTC
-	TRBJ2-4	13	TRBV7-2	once	CASSQGYQNIQYF	TGTGCCAGTTCACAGGGCTACCAAAACATTCAGTACTTC
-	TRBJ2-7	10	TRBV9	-	CASSPTLQYF	TGTGCCAGCAGCCCAACACTGCAGTACTTC
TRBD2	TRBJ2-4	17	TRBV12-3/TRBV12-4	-	CASSTTSGKLSKNIQYF	TGTGCCAGCAGTACCACTAGCGGGAAGTTGTCCAAAAACATTCAGTACTTC
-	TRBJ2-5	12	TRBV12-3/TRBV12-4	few	CASSFGGGSQYF	TGTGCCAGCAGTTTTGGCGGAGGGTCCCAGTACTTC
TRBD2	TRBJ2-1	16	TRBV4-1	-	CASSLLGTSGSGEQFF	TGCGCCAGCAGCCTATTGGGGACTAGCGGGAGTGGAGAGCAGTTCTTC
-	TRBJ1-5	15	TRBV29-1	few	CSATLSGGSNQPQHF	TGCAGCGCTACGCTTTCGGGGGGAAGCAATCAGCCCCAGCATTTT
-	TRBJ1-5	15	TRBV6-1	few	CASSRRGEGHQPQHF	TGTGCCAGCAGTCGGCGGGGGGAGGGGCATCAGCCCCAGCATTTT
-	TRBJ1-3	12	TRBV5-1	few	CASSLDQNTIYF	TGCGCCAGCAGCTTGGATCAAAACACCATATATTTT
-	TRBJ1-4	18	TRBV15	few	CATSRDRHIGGRDEKLFF	TGTGCCACCAGCAGAGATCGCCATATCGGGGGGCGAGATGAAAAACTGTTTTTT
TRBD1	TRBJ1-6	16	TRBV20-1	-	CSARDSRQGRNSPLHF	TGCAGTGCTAGAGATTCCAGACAGGGCCGGAATTCACCCCTCCACTTT
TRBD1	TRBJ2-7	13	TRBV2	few	CASKIQGAYEQYF	TGTGCCAGCAAGATACAGGGGGCCTACGAGCAGTACTTC
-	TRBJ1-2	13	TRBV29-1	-	CSVEGVGAGGYTF	TGCAGCGTTGAAGGAGTAGGGGCGGGCGGCTACACCTTC
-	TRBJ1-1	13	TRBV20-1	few	CSSRAGAGTEAFF	TGCAGTTCGAGGGCGGGGGCGGGCACTGAAGCTTTCTTT
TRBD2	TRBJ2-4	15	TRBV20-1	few	CSARDFGSGKYIQYF	TGCAGTGCTAGAGACTTTGGTAGCGGGAAATACATTCAGTACTTC
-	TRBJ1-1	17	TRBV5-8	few	CATPRGRGLKMNTEAFF	TGTGCCACCCCAAGGGGCCGGGGCCTTAAGATGAACACTGAAGCTTTCTTT
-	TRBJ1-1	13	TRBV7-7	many	CASSYRVGTEAFF	TGTGCTAGCAGCTACAGGGTTGGAACTGAAGCTTTCTTT
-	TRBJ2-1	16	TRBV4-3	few	CASSQDVLGGGNEQFF	TGCGCCAGCAGCCAAGATGTGCTAGGGGGGGGCAATGAGCAGTTCTTC
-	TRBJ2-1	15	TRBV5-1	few	CASSPTVSSYNEQFF	TGCGCCAGCAGCCCGACGGTGAGCTCCTACAATGAGCAGTTCTTC